This T cell receptor beta chain was sequenced for a study of T cells in Graves' hyperthyroidism and ophthalmopathy. Broader study findings: Most clonotypes that expanded in the thyroid above 0.001 also showed up in blood. Before onset, ophthalmopathy was predicted by the model a median around 6.2 months earlier.

There are 15 residues in the CDR3. From germline, CDR1 is MNHNS and CDR2 SASEGT. J lost 0 bases, V lost 5 bases, and 1 base had no gene match. This clonotype has ten or more counts. The antigen remains undetermined. The source material, RNA transcripts, was used to amplify TCR beta CDR3 regions. With the HTBI primer set, the TCR CDR3 went through a first round of RT-PCR. TCRdb fed the multiplex PCR reads into MiXCR, producing one record per CDR3 protein. The sample includes 400,000 to 500,000 distinct CDR3 sequences, around 13% of them seen just once. Source material: blood. J is TRBJ2-1 and V is TRBV6-1, with 10 bases identical to TRBD2. The TCR comes from a woman aged 18-29 years with Graves' hyperthyroidism. The CDR3 protein is CASSTSGTSYNEQFF. Written as DNA, the CDR3 is TGTGCCAGCAGTACTAGCGGGACCTCCTACAATGAGCAGTTCTTC.